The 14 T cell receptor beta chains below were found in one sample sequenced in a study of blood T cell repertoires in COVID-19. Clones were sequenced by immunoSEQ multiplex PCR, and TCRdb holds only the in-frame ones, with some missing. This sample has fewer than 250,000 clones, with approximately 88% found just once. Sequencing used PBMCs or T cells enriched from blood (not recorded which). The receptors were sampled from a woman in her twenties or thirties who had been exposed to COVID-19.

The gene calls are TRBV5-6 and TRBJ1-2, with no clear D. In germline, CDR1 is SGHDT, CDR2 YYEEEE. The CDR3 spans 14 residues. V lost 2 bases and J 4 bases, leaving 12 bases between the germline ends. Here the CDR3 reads CASSFSVEAYGYTF. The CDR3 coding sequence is TGTGCCAGCAGCTTTAGTGTGGAGGCCTATGGCTACACCTTC.

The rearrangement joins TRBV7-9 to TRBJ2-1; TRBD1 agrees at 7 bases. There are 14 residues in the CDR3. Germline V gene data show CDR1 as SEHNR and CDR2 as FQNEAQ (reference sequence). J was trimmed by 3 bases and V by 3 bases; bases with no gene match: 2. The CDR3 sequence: CASSLGTDYNEQFF. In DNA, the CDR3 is TGTGCCAGCAGCTTGGGGACAGACTACAATGAGCAGTTCTTC.

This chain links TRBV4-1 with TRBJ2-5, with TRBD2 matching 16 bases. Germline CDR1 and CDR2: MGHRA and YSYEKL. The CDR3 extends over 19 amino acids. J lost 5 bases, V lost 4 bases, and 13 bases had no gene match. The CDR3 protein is CASSPLGLAGGPGRETQYF. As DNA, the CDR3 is TGCGCCAGCAGCCCATTGGGACTAGCGGGAGGGCCTGGCAGGGAGACCCAGTACTTC.

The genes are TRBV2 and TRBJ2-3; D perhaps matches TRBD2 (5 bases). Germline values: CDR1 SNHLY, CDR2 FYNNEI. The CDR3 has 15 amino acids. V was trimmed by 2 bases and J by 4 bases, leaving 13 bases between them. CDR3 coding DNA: TGTGCCAGCAGTGAATTGGGAGTCGTGGCAGATACGCAGTATTTT. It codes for CASSELGVVADTQYF.

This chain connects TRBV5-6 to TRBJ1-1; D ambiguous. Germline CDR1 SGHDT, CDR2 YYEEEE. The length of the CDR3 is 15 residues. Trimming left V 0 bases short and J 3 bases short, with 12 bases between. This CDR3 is CASSLARLRDTEAFF. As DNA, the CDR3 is TGTGCCAGCAGCTTGGCCCGGTTACGGGACACTGAAGCTTTCTTT. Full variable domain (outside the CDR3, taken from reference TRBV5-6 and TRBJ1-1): DAGVTQSPTHLIKTRGQQVTLRCSPKSGHDTVSWYQQALGQGPQFIFQYYEEEERQRGNFPDRFSGHQFPNYSSELNVNALLLGDSALYLCASSLARLRDTEAFFGQGTRLTVV.

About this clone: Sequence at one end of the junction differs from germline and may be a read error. The CDR3 loop is CASSQDRQARISF. In nucleotides, the CDR3 is TGTGCCAGCAGCCAAGATAGGCAGGCGCGCATCTCCTTC. This chain links TRBV3-1 (or the pseudogene TRBV3-2) with TRBJ1-2; D is unresolved. Germline V gene lookup returns CDR1 LGHDT and CDR2 YNNKEL (reference sequence). This CDR3 is 13 amino acids long.

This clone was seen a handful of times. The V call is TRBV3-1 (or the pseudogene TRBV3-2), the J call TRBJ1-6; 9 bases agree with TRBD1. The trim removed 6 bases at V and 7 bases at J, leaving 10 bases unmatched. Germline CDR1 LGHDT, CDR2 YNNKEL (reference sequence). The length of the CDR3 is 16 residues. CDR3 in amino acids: CASSLGQGMRNSPLHF. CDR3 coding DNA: TGTGCCAGCAGTCTCGGACAGGGGATGAGAAATTCACCCCTCCACTTT.

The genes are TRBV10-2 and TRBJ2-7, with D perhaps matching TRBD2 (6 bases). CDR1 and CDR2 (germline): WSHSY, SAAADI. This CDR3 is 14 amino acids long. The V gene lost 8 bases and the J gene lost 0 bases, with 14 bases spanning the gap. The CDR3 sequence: CASGGLLSSYEQYF. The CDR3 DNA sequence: TGCGCCAGCGGGGGACTGTTGAGCTCCTACGAGCAGTACTTC.

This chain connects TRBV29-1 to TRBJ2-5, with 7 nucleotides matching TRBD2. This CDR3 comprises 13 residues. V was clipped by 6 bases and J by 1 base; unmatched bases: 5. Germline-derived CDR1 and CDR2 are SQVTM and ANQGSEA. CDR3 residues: CSVTGTTQETQYF. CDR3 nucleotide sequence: TGCAGCGTCACGGGGACTACCCAAGAGACCCAGTACTTC. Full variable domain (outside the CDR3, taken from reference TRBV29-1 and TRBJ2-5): SAVISQKPSRDICQRGTSLTIQCQVDSQVTMMFWYRQQPGQSLTLIATANQGSEATYESGFVIDKFPISRPNLTFSTLTVSNMSPEDSSIYLCSVTGTTQETQYFGPGTRLLVL.

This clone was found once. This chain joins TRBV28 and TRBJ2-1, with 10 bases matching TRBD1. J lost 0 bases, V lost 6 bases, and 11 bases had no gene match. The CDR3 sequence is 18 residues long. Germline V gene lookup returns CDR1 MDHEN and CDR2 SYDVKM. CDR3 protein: CASSEATGGTNSYNEQFF. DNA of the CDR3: TGTGCCAGCAGCGAAGCGACAGGGGGCACAAACTCCTACAATGAGCAGTTCTTC.

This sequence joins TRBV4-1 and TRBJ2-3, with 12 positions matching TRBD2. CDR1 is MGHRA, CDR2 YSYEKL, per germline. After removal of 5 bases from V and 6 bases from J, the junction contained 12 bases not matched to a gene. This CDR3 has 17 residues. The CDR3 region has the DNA TGCGCCAGCAGCTCCGAGACTAGCGGGAGAAGTAACGATACGCAGTATTTT. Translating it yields CASSSETSGRSNDTQYF.

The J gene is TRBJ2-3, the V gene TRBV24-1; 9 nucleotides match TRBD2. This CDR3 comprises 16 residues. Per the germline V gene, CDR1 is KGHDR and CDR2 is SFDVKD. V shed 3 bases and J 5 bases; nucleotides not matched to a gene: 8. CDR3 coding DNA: TGTGCCACCAGTGATGGGACTAGCTTTGGTAGAGATACGCAGTATTTT. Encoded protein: CATSDGTSFGRDTQYF.

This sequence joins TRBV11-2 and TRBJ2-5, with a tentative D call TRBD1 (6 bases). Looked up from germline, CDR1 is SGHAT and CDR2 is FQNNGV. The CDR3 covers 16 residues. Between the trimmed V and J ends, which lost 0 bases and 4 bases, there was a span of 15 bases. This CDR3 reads CASSLEGTGLGETQYF. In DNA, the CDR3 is TGTGCCAGCAGCTTAGAGGGCACAGGGTTAGGAGAGACCCAGTACTTC.

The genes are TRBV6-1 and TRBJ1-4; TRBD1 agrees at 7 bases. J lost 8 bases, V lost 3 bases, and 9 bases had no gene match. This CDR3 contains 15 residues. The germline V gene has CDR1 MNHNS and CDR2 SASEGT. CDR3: CASSDQTGFGEKLFF. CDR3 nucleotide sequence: TGTGCCAGCAGTGATCAGACAGGGTTTGGGGAAAAACTGTTTTTT.